The 17 T cell receptor beta chains below come from one sample, sequenced in a study of a mutant IDH1 vaccine in newly diagnosed glioma. Assay used: immunoSEQ multiplex PCR; TCRdb lists only in-frame clones, some missing. The sample lists 30,000 to 40,000 clones; 80% to 95% were seen once. Indicated time point: baseline, week 1 (first vaccination visit). Treatment in this sample: pre-vaccination baseline after standard-of-care therapy. The material was PBMCs, obtained from a glioma patient treated with radiotherapy, temozolomide or both. These receptors originate from a young man with glioma.

This clone was seen a single time. V and J are TRBV27 and TRBJ2-7; 9 bases align to TRBD1. Trimming removed 5 bases from V and 3 bases from J; junction bases left unmatched: 5. Per germline, CDR1 MNHEY and CDR2 SMNVEV (reference sequence). The CDR3 extends over 14 amino acids. The CDR3 DNA is TGTGCCAGCAGTAGATGGACAGGGGACTACGAGCAGTACTTC. It yields the protein CASSRWTGDYEQYF.

This chain uses TRBV11-3 with TRBJ1-6, with 12 bases matching TRBD1. Germline V lookup: CDR1 SGHNT, CDR2 YENEEA. Losses at the gene ends were 0 bases for V and 9 bases for J; bases not matched to a gene: 6. CDR3 length: 17 residues. The CDR3 DNA follows: TGTGCCAGCAGCTTAGATGCTCGGGACAGGGGGCTTTCACCCCTCCACTTT. Protein product: CASSLDARDRGLSPLHF.

The J gene is TRBJ2-2, the V gene TRBV5-1, with 7 positions matching TRBD1. CDR1 is SGHRS, CDR2 YFSETQ, per germline. The V gene end was trimmed by 4 bases and the J gene end by 6 bases; junction bases not matched to a gene: 9. CDR3 length: 15 residues. The CDR3 sequence is CASSPGQPGSGELFF. The CDR3, as DNA: TGCGCCAGCAGCCCGGGACAGCCAGGGTCCGGGGAGCTGTTTTTT.

The chain is built from TRBV7-9 and TRBJ1-1, with D perhaps matching TRBD1 (5 bases). This CDR3 has 13 amino acids. V was cut by 1 base and J by 5 bases, with 8 bases left in between. CDR1 is SEHNR, CDR2 FQNEAQ, per germline (reference sequence). CDR3 in DNA: TGTGCCAGCAGCTTAGTAGGGACGACTGAAGCTTTCTTT. This codes for CASSLVGTTEAFF.

V is TRBV7-9 and J is TRBJ1-2; a weak D match, TRBD1 (6 bases). V shed 2 bases and J shed 8 bases, with 12 bases lying between them. This CDR3 is built from 13 residues. The germline V gene encodes CDR1 SEHNR and CDR2 FQNEAQ (reference sequence). Here the CDR3 DNA reads TGTGCCAGCAGCTTACAGGGGAGTGGGGGCTACACCTTC. It specifies CASSLQGSGGYTF.

V is TRBV10-1 and J is TRBJ2-5; D unresolved. The CDR3 totals 10 residues. The germline V gene encodes CDR1 WNHNN and CDR2 SYGVQD (reference sequence). The V end was cut by 9 bases, the J end by 1 base, with 3 bases between. For the CDR3, the DNA is TGCGCCAGGACCCAAGAGACCCAGTACTTC. Translated: CARTQETQYF.

The chain uses TRBV5-1 and TRBJ1-2; 8 bases align to TRBD1. J lost 3 bases, V lost 4 bases, and 8 bases had no gene match. The germline V gene encodes CDR1 SGHRS and CDR2 YFSETQ. There are 15 residues in the CDR3. Here the CDR3 reads CASSPRPGGDYGYTF. DNA for the CDR3: TGCGCCAGCAGCCCCCGCCCAGGGGGCGACTATGGCTACACCTTC.

There are a few counts of this clone. The chain has TRBV28 and TRBJ1-1, with no clear D. The germline gives CDR1 MDHEN, CDR2 SYDVKM. V was shortened by 2 bases and J by 4 bases, with 11 bases between the two germline ends. The CDR3 spans 14 residues. The CDR3 spells CASSLIPRATEAFF. The CDR3 nucleotides are TGTGCCAGCAGTTTAATCCCCCGGGCCACTGAAGCTTTCTTT.

The chain carries TRBV6-1 and TRBJ2-7; D remains ambiguous. The CDR3 is made up of 12 amino acids. The V end lost 6 bases, the J end lost 3 bases, and 9 bases lay between the germline ends. Germline loops: CDR1 MNHNS, CDR2 SASEGT. CDR3 bases: TGTGCCAGCAGAAGCGTAAGCTACGAGCAGTACTTC. Amino acid sequence: CASRSVSYEQYF.

This rearrangement joins TRBV20-1 to TRBJ2-7; possible D gene TRBD2, 5 bases. Trimming cost V 4 bases and J 7 bases, with 11 bases left between them. The CDR3 is made up of 11 amino acids. CDR1 and CDR2 (germline): DFQATT, SNEGSKA (reference sequence). In nucleotides, the CDR3 is TGCAGTGCTATATGGGGAGAAGAGCAGTACTTC. This sequence encodes CSAIWGEEQYF.

The genes are TRBV19 and TRBJ2-1; 7 positions agree with TRBD2. The CDR3 has 13 amino acids. Germline CDR1 LNHDA, CDR2 SQIVND (reference sequence). Trimming removed 3 bases from V and 6 bases from J; junction bases left unmatched: 2. CDR3 sequence reads: CASSILAGNEQFF. CDR3 in DNA: TGTGCCAGTAGTATTTTAGCGGGCAATGAGCAGTTCTTC.

Only a few counts were recorded for this clone. The V call is TRBV27, the J call TRBJ2-1; TRBD1 aligns across 9 bases. The germline CDR1 and CDR2 sequences are MNHEY and SMNVEV (reference sequence). This CDR3 region has 15 residues. Trimming removed 4 bases from V and 8 bases from J; junction bases left unmatched: 9. In DNA, the CDR3 is TGTGCCAGCAGTTCGGGACAGGGTATCCTTTATGAGCAGTTCTTC. Its translation: CASSSGQGILYEQFF.

The gene calls are TRBV11-2 and TRBJ2-7; unclear D gene. CDR1 and CDR2 (germline): SGHAT, FQNNGV. V lost 1 base to trimming and J lost 0 bases, with 7 bases between them. CDR3 length: 14 residues. The CDR3 DNA reads TGTGCCAGCAGCTTAGGTCCAGGCTCCTACGAGCAGTACTTC. Protein: CASSLGPGSYEQYF.

The chain uses TRBV5-1 and TRBJ2-7, with D possibly called TRBD1 or TRBD2 (5 bases each). The CDR3 has 14 residues. Trimming left V 4 bases short and J 3 bases short, with 14 bases between. CDR1 is SGHRS and CDR2 is YFSETQ in the germline V gene. CDR3 DNA: TGCGCCAGCAGCACCGGGACGAAGGTCTACGAGCAGTACTTC. Translated: CASSTGTKVYEQYF.

J is TRBJ1-2 and V is TRBV10-3, with TRBD1 as a possible D gene (6 bases). CDR1 and CDR2 from the germline V gene are ENHRY and SYGVKD. V was clipped by 4 bases and J by 4 bases, with 10 bases between them. The CDR3 runs 13 residues. DNA of the CDR3: TGTGCCATCAGTGGACAGGCGGGCTATGGCTACACCTTC. Residues: CAISGQAGYGYTF.

V is TRBV9 and J is TRBJ1-2; D is ambiguous. The length of the CDR3 is 13 residues. Germline values: CDR1 SGDLS, CDR2 YYNGEE. Trimming took 0 bases from V and 0 from J, leaving 3 bases between them. CDR3 protein: CASSVDTNYGYTF. CDR3 nucleotides: TGTGCCAGCAGCGTAGACACTAACTATGGCTACACCTTC. Combining the CDR3 with reference TRBV9 and TRBJ1-2 gives the whole variable domain DSGVTQTPKHLITATGQRVTLRCSPRSGDLSVYWYQQSLDQGLQFLIQYYNGEERAKGNILERFSAQQFPDLHSELNLSSLELGDSALYFCASSVDTNYGYTFGSGTRLTVV.

V usage is TRBV2 and J usage is TRBJ1-1; D unclear. This CDR3 has 14 amino acids. Trimming took 6 bases from V and 1 from J, leaving 12 bases between them. Per the germline V gene, CDR1 is SNHLY and CDR2 is FYNNEI. CDR3 nucleotides: TGTGCCAGCAGCCCCCGGTTGGCGAACACTGAAGCTTTCTTT. Its translation is CASSPRLANTEAFF. The variable domain in full, with the rest retrieved from reference TRBV2 and TRBJ1-1, is EPEVTQTPSHQVTQMGQEVILRCVPISNHLYFYWYRQILGQKVEFLVSFYNNEISEKSEIFDDQFSVERPDGSNFTLKIRSTKLEDSAMYFCASSPRLANTEAFFGQGTRLTVV.